This passage covers 10 T cell receptor beta chains from one sample sequenced in a study of blood T cells in healthy people across ages. PCR was performed a second time for roughly 7 to 12 cycles using a sample-barcoded 5' primer and a J-beta primer mix. TCRdb redid the calling of the 5' RACE reads with MiXCR, one entry per CDR3 protein. The profile shows approximately 780,000 distinct CDR3 sequences, under 30% of them singletons. These data were also reused for a study on T cells of mothers and their children.

Input material: blood. The receptors derive from a boy aged 5-17 years in good health.

The CDR3, as DNA: TGCAGTGCGCATAAAACGGAGACCCAGTACTTC. Its translation: CSAHKTETQYF. The chain carries TRBV20-1 and TRBJ2-5; the D is unclear. The CDR3 contains 11 residues. CDR1 and CDR2 (germline): DFQATT, SNEGSKA (reference sequence). V was clipped by 6 bases and J by 5 bases, with 10 bases between them.

The rearrangement joins TRBV7-9 to TRBJ2-7; 9 bases align to TRBD1. This CDR3 has 16 amino acids. Germline CDR1 reads SEHNR; CDR2 reads FQNEAQ (reference sequence). V lost 3 bases to trimming and J lost 0 bases; unmatched junction nucleotides: 6. The CDR3 loop reads CASSFLEGQGSYEQYF. CDR3 nucleotide sequence: TGTGCCAGCAGCTTCCTCGAGGGACAGGGCTCCTACGAGCAGTACTTC. Full variable domain (rest looked up from reference TRBV7-9 and TRBJ2-7): DTGVSQNPRHKITKRGQNVTFRCDPISEHNRLYWYRQTLGQGPEFLTYFQNEAQLEKSRLLSDRFSAERPKGSFSTLEIQRTEQGDSAMYLCASSFLEGQGSYEQYFGPGTRLTVT.

The CDR3 here is CASRPTSRRGASYEQYF. The CDR3, as DNA: TGTGCCAGCAGACCCACGAGCAGGCGGGGGGCCTCCTACGAGCAGTACTTC. V gene TRBV6-1 combines with J gene TRBJ2-1, with 8 bases aligning to TRBD2. TRBJ2-7 matches the DNA end more closely, so the J call is doubtful. CDR3 size: 17 residues. The V gene's germline CDR1 is MNHNS and CDR2 SASEGT.

The sample holds a few counts of this clonotype. The chain is built from TRBV5-5 and TRBJ2-7; D unclear. CDR3 length: 15 amino acids. Between the trimmed V and J ends, which lost 0 bases and 0 bases, there was a span of 10 bases. Per the germline V gene, CDR1 is SGHKS and CDR2 is YYEKEE (reference sequence). The CDR3 nucleotides are TGTGCCAGCAGCTTGGGACTCTCGAGCTCCTACGAGCAGTACTTC. Translation: CASSLGLSSSYEQYF.

This clonotype was counted only a few times. The missing conserved phenylalanine or tryptophan at the end of this CDR3 makes a read error likely. The DNA is omitted, as the CDR3 cannot be located on it reliably, and the CDR3 follows TCRdb's listing. This chain links TRBV27 with TRBJ1-1. CDR1 is MNHEY and CDR2 is SMNVEV in the germline V gene (reference sequence). The CDR3 length is 9 residues, termini included. The CDR3 protein is CASSLSTLR.

This clonotype was picked up a small number of times. The chain combines TRBV5-8 with TRBJ2-5; D is undetermined. Germline V gene sequence: CDR1 SGHTS, CDR2 YDEGEE. V lost 4 bases, J lost 5 bases, and 15 bases lay in between. This CDR3 contains 14 residues. The CDR3 sequence is CASSESVGRETQYF. The CDR3 DNA reads TGTGCCAGCAGCGAGTCGGTCGGGCGGGAGACCCAGTACTTC.

V gene TRBV7-2 combines with J gene TRBJ2-1; D is uncertain. The V gene lost 4 bases and the J gene lost 1 base, with 11 bases spanning the gap. The CDR3 spans 15 residues. Per germline, CDR1 SGHTA and CDR2 FQGNSA. CDR3 loop: CASSSMGTSYNEQFF. For the CDR3, the DNA is TGTGCCAGCAGCTCGATGGGAACTTCCTACAATGAGCAGTTCTTC.

This clonotype has a count of ten or more. This rearrangement joins TRBV2 to TRBJ1-4; unclear D gene. The CDR3 has 14 amino acids. From germline, CDR1 is SNHLY and CDR2 FYNNEI. Trimming took off 1 base at V and 6 bases at J, with 9 bases between the two ends. The CDR3 here is CASSEEQSDEKLFF. CDR3 nucleotides: TGTGCCAGCAGTGAAGAGCAGAGCGATGAAAAACTGTTTTTT.

The chain couples TRBV29-1 to TRBJ2-3; TRBD1 matches at 11 bases. The germline gives CDR1 SQVTM, CDR2 ANQGSEA. This CDR3 has 12 amino acids. The V and J ends lost 8 bases and 6 bases, in that order; junction bases with no gene match: 4. The CDR3 DNA sequence: TGCAGCATAGGACAGGGGGCGGATACGCAGTATTTT. It yields the protein CSIGQGADTQYF.

This rearrangement joins TRBV20-1 to TRBJ2-6; 8 bases match TRBD2. Looked up from germline, CDR1 is DFQATT and CDR2 is SNEGSKA (reference sequence). J gave up 4 bases and V 6 bases, and 5 bases lay outside the gene matches. This CDR3 has 14 residues. CDR3 amino acids: CSAWRGAGANVLTF. CDR3 DNA sequence: TGCAGTGCCTGGCGGGGGGCCGGGGCCAACGTCCTGACTTTC.